This TCR beta chain is from a study of human T cells and chemical hapten exposure. In the study overall: Per-sample TCR yield variation was attributed mainly to small pooled library volume differences.

General observations from the study: TCRs exceeding 1 in 1000 frequency stayed unchanged with DPC sensitization.

The time point was: patch test 3, about 24 weeks after DPC sensitization. Treatment specified: therapeutic diphenylcyclopropenone sensitization with weekly scalp DPC. Blood sampling preceded each patch test application. TCRdb analysed the RACE reads with MiXCR anew, one entry per CDR3 protein. The table has about 190,000 distinct CDR3 sequences, about 25% seen once. The sample holds a few counts of this clonotype. The antigen is not known. Trimming cost V 7 bases and J 5 bases, with 9 bases left between them. The length of the CDR3 is 12 residues. Germline V gene sequence: CDR1 MNHEY, CDR2 SVGEGT. The sample in question was whole blood, obtained in connection with sensitization to the hapten diphenylcyclopropenone (DPC). This receptor was obtained from a woman aged 40 to 50 with alopecia areata. Some clones in this sample may be carry-over from other donors' samples. The chain recombines TRBV6-2 or TRBV6-3 with TRBJ2-1; D remains unclear. The CDR3, as DNA: TGTGCCAGCACTCATCTGAACAATGAGCAGTTCTTC. Translated: CASTHLNNEQFF.